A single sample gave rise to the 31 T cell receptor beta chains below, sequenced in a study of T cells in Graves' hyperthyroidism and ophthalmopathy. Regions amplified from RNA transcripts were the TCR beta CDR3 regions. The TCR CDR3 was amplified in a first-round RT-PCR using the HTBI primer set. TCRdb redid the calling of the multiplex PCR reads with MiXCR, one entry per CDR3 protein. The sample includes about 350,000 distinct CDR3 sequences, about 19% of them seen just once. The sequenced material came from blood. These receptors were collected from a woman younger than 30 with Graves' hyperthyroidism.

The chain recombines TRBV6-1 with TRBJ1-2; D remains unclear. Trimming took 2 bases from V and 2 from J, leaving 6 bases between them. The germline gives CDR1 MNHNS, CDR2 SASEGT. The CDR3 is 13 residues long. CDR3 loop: CASSEKENYGYTF. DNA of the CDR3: TGTGCCAGCAGTGAAAAAGAGAACTATGGCTACACCTTC.

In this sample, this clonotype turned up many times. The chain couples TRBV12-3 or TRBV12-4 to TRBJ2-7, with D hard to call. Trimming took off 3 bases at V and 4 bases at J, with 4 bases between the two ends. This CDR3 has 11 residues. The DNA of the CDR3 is TGTGCCAGCAGTTTCCAATACGAGCAGTACTTC. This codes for CASSFQYEQYF.

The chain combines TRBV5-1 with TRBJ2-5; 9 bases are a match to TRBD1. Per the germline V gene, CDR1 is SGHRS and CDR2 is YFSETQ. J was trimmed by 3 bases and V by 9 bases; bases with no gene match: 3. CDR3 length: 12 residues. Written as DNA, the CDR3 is TGCGCCACCAGACAGGGGGAAGAGACCCAGTACTTC. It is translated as CATRQGEETQYF. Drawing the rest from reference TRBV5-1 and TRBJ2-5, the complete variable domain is KAGVTQTPRYLIKTRGQQVTLSCSPISGHRSVSWYQQTPGQGLQFLFEYFSETQRNKGNFPGRFSGRQFSNSRSEMNVSTLELGDSALYLCATRQGEETQYFGPGTRLLVL.

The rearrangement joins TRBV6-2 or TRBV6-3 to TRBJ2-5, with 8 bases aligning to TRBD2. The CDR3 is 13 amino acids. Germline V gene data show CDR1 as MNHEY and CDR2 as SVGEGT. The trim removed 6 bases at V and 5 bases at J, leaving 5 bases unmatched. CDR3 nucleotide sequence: TGTGCCAGCAGACCGGGACTAGGGGAGACCCAGTACTTC. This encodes CASRPGLGETQYF.

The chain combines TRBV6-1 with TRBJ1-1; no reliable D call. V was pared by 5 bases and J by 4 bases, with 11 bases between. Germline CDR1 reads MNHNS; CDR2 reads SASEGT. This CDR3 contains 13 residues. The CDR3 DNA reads TGTGCCAGCAGTCGGGCCCGGGGCACTGAAGCTTTCTTT. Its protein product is CASSRARGTEAFF.

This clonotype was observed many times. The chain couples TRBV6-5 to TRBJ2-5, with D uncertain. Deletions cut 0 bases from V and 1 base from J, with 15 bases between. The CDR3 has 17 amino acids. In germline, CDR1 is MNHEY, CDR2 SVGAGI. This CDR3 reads CASSYSKRTRRQETQYF. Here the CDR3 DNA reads TGTGCCAGCAGTTACTCAAAAAGGACCCGTCGCCAAGAGACCCAGTACTTC.

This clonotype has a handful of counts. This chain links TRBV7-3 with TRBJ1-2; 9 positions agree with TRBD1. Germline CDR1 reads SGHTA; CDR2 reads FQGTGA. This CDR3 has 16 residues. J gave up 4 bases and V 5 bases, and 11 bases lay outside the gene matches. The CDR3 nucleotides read TGTGCCAGCAGCCCAAAGGCCGGGGACAGGGCCTATGGCTACACCTTC. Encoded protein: CASSPKAGDRAYGYTF.

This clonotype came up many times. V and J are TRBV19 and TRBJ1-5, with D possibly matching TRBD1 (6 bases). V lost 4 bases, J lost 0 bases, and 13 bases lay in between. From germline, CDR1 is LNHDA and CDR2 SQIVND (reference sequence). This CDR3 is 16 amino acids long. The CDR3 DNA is TGTGCCAGTAGTACCGACAGGCCATATAGCAATCAGCCCCAGCATTTT. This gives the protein CASSTDRPYSNQPQHF. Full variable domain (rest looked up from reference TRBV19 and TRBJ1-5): DGGITQSPKYLFRKEGQNVTLSCEQNLNHDAMYWYRQDPGQGLRLIYYSQIVNDFQKGDIAEGYSVSREKKESFPLTVTSAQKNPTAFYLCASSTDRPYSNQPQHFGDGTRLSIL.

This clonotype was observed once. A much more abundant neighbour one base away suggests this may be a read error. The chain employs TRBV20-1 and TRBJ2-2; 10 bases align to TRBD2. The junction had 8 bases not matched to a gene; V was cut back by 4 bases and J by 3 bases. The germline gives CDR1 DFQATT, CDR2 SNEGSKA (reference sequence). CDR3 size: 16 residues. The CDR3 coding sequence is TGCAGTGCTATGGAATTAGCGGGGGGCCACACCGGGGAGCTGTTTTTT. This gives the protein CSAMELAGGHTGELFF.

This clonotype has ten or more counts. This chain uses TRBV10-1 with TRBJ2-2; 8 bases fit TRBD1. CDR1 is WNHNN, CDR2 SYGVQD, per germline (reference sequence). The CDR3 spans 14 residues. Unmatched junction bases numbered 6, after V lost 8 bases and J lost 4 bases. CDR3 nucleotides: TGCGCCAGCGGGAAACAGGGGGGCACCGGGGAGCTGTTTTTT. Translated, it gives CASGKQGGTGELFF.

In DNA, the CDR3 is TGTGCCAGCAGTTTCATTCATCATGGCTACACCTTC. Translated: CASSFIHHGYTF. The chain carries TRBV12-3 or TRBV12-4 and TRBJ1-2, with D uncertain. V dropped 3 bases and J dropped 6 bases, with 8 bases sitting between them. This CDR3 comprises 12 residues.

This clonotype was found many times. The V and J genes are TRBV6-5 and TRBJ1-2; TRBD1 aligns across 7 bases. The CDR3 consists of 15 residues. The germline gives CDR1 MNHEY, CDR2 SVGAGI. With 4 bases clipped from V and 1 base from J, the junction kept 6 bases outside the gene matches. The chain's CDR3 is CASSSEAGGNYGYTF. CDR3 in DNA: TGTGCCAGCAGTTCTGAGGCAGGGGGTAACTATGGCTACACCTTC.

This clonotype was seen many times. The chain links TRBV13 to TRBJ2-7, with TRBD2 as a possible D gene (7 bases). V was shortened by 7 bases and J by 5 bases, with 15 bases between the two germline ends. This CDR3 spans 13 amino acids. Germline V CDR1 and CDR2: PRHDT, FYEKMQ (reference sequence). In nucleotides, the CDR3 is TGTGCCAGCAATCTACGGGGGGCGGACGAGCAGTACTTC. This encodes CASNLRGADEQYF.

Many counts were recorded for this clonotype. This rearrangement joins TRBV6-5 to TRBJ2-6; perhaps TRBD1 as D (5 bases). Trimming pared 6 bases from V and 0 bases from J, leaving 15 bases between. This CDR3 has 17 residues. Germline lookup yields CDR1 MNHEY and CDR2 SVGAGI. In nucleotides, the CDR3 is TGTGCCAGCAGCTTATGGCAGGGCTCCTCTGGGGCCAACGTCCTGACTTTC. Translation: CASSLWQGSSGANVLTF.

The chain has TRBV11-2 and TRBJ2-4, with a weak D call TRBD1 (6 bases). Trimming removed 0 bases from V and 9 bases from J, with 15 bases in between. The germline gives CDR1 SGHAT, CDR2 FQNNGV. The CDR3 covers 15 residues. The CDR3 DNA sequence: TGTGCCAGCAGCTTAGATCGGGACAACTTACGCATTCAGTACTTC. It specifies CASSLDRDNLRIQYF.

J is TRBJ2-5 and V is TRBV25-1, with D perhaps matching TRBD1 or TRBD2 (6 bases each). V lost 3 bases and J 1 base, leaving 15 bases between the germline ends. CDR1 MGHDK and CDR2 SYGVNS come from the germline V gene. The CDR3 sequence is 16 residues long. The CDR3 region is CASSDPEGEAQETQYF. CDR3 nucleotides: TGTGCCAGCAGTGATCCCGAGGGGGAGGCCCAAGAGACCCAGTACTTC.

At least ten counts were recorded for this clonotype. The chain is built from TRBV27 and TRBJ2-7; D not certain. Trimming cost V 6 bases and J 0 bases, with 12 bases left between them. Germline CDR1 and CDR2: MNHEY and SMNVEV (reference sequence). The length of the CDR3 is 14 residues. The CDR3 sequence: CASSPRAVSYEQYF. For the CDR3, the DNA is TGTGCCAGCAGCCCACGAGCAGTCTCCTACGAGCAGTACTTC.

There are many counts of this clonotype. The CDR3 region is CAWSRWGPEAFF. In nucleotides, the CDR3 is TGTGCCTGGAGTCGATGGGGTCCTGAAGCTTTCTTT. The chain joins TRBV30 to TRBJ1-1; D gene unclear. Germline V gene sequence: CDR1 GTSNPN, CDR2 SVGIG (reference sequence). This CDR3 contains 12 residues. The V end lost 2 bases, the J end lost 6 bases, and 10 bases lay between the germline ends. Looking up the rest from reference TRBV30 and TRBJ1-1 gives the full variable domain: SQTIHQWPATLVQPVGSPLSLECTVEGTSNPNLYWYRQAAGRGLQLLFYSVGIGQISSEVPQNLSASRPQDRQFILSSKKLLLSDSGFYLCAWSRWGPEAFFGQGTRLTVV.

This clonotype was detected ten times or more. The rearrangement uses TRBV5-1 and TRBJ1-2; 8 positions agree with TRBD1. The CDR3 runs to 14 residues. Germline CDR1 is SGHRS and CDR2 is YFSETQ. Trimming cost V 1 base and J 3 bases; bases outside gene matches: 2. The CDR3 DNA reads TGCGCCAGCAGCTTGATGACAGGGGACTATGGCTACACCTTC. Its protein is CASSLMTGDYGYTF.

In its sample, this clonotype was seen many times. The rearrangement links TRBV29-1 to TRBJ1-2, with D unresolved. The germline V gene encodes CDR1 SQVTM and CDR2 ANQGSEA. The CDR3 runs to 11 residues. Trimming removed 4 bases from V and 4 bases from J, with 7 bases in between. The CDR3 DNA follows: TGCAGCGTTGGTTCCGCCTATGGCTACACCTTC. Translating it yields CSVGSAYGYTF.

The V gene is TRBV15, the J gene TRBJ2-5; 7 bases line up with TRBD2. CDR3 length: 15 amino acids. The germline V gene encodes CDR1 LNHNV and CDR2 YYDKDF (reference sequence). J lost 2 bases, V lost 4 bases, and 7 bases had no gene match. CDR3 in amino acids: CATSTPAGKQETQYF. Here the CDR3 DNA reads TGTGCCACCAGCACTCCAGCGGGAAAACAAGAGACCCAGTACTTC.

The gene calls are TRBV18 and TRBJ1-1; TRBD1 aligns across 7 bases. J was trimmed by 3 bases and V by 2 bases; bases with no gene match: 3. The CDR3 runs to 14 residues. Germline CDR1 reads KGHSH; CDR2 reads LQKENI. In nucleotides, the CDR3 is TGTGCCAGCTCACCATACACAGGGGACACTGAAGCTTTCTTT. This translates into CASSPYTGDTEAFF.

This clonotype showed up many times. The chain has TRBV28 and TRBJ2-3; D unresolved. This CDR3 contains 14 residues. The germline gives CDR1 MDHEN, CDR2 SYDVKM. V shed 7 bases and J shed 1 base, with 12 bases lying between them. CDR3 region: CASTRSRRTDTQYF. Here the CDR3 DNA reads TGTGCCAGCACCAGGTCCAGACGCACAGATACGCAGTATTTT.

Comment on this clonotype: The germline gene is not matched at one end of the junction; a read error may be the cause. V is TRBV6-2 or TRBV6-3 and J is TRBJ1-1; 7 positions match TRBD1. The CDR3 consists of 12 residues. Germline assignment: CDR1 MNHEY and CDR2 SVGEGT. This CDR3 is CASSYQGGEASF. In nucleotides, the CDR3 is TGTGCCAGCAGTTACCAGGGGGGTGAAGCTTCCTTT.

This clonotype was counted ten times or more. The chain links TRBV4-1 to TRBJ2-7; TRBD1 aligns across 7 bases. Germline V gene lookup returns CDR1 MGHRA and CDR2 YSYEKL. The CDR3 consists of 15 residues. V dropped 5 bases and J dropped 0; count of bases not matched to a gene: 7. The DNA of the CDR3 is TGCGCCAGCAGCTTCGGACAGGACCCCTCCTACGAGCAGTACTTC. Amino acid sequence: CASSFGQDPSYEQYF.

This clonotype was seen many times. DNA for the CDR3: TGCAGTGCTTGGGGCGTTACGTATACCCATGGCTACACCTTC. Translating gives CSAWGVTYTHGYTF. The chain links TRBV20-1 to TRBJ1-2; D perhaps matches TRBD1 (5 bases). Per the germline V gene, CDR1 is DFQATT and CDR2 is SNEGSKA (reference sequence). The CDR3 length is 14 residues. V was trimmed by 5 bases and J by 6 bases, leaving 19 bases between them.

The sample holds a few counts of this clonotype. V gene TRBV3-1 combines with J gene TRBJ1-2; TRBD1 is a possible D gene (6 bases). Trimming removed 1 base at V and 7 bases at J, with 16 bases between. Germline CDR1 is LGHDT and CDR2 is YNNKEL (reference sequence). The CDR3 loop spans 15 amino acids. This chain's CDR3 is CASSQGTGGYGGYTF. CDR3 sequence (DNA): TGTGCCAGCAGCCAAGGCACCGGGGGCTATGGTGGCTACACCTTC.

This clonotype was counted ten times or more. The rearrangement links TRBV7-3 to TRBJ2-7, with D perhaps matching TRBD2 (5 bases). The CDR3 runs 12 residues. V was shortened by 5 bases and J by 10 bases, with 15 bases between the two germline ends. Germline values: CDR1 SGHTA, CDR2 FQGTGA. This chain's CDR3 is CASSTELGEQYF. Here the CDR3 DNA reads TGTGCCAGCAGCACCGAGTTGGGAGAACAGTACTTC.

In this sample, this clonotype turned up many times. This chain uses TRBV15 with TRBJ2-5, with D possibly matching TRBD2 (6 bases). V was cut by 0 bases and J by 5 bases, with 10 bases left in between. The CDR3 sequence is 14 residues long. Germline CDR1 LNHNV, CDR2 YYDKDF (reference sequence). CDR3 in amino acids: CATSRDAGHETQYF. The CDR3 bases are TGTGCCACCAGCAGAGATGCGGGGCACGAGACCCAGTACTTC.

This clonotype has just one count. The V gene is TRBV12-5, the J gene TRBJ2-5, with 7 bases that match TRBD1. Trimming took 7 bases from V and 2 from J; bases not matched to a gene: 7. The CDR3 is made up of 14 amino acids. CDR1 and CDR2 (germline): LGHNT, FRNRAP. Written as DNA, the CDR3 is TGTGCTAGTGCAAGGAAGACAGGGCAAGAGACCCAGTACTTC. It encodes CASARKTGQETQYF.

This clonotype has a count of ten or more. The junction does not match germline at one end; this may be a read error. The CDR3 region is CASSPPQGFAKNIKYF. The CDR3 region has the DNA TGTGCCAGCAGTCCCCCTCAGGGATTTGCCAAAAACATTAAGTACTTC. This chain links TRBV12-3 or TRBV12-4 with TRBJ2-4, with D perhaps matching TRBD1 (5 bases). This CDR3 spans 16 amino acids.